This TCR beta chain was found in a study of T cell responses to AZD1222 COVID-19 vaccine. Generated by immunoSEQ multiplex PCR, the TCRdb table keeps only in-frame clones and is missing some. The table records around 130,000 clones, 89% of them present only once. Germline CDR1 and CDR2: LNHDA and SQIVND (reference sequence). Losses at the gene ends were 8 bases for V and 6 bases for J; bases not matched to a gene: 13. The CDR3 contains 15 residues. This clone appeared a single time. It was second doses at about 4 or about 12 weeks that were pooled. This TCR derives from an adult who received the AZD1222 COVID-19 vaccine. The sample here was peripheral blood, taken 28 days after the second AZD1222 dose. The V gene is TRBV19, the J gene TRBJ2-5; 9 bases line up with TRBD2. CDR3 sequence: CASATIAGEEKTQYF. CDR3 in DNA: TGTGCCAGTGCCACCATAGCGGGAGAGGAAAAGACCCAGTACTTC. The entire variable domain, with the rest obtained from reference TRBV19 and TRBJ2-5, is as follows: DGGITQSPKYLFRKEGQNVTLSCEQNLNHDAMYWYRQDPGQGLRLIYYSQIVNDFQKGDIAEGYSVSREKKESFPLTVTSAQKNPTAFYLCASATIAGEEKTQYFGPGTRLLVL.